This note documents a single T cell receptor beta chain sequence. Its antigen is not identified. The authors ran a second PCR of roughly 6 to 11 cycles using a sample-barcoded 5' primer and a J-beta primer mix. The authors tagged each cDNA molecule using a template-switch adaptor with 12 random nucleotides. At least 2.5 million CDR3-containing paired-end reads were obtained per sample. TCRdb re-called the 5' RACE reads through MiXCR, storing one row per CDR3 protein. Of fewer than 700,000 distinct CDR3 sequences in the sample, around 41% were seen once. The sample belongs to a study of blood T cells in healthy people across ages. General study findings and limits: Diversity was higher, and naive CD4+ cells more numerous, in long-lived donors than in aged donors.

Germline assignment: CDR1 MNHNS and CDR2 SASEGT. The CDR3 sequence is 13 residues long. Trimming took off 8 bases at V and 2 bases at J, with 13 bases between the two ends. V usage is TRBV6-1 and J usage is TRBJ2-7, with TRBD2 as a possible D gene (6 bases). This TCR came from a man at least 80 years old in good health. Source material: blood. CDR3 in DNA: TGTGCCAGCGCCAATCCGGGGGCCTACGAGCAGTACTTC. It specifies CASANPGAYEQYF.